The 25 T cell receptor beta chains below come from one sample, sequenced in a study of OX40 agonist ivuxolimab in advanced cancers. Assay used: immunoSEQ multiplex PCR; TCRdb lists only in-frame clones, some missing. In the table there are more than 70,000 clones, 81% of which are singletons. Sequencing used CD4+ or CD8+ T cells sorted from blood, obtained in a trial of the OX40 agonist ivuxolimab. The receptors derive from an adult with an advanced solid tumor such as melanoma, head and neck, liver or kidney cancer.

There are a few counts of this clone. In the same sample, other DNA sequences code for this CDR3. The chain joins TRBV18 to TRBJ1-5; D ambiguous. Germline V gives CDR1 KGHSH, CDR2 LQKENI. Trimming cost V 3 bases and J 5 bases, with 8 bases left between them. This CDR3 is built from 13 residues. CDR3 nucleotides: TGTGCCAGCTCACCGGGTGTGGATCAGCCCCAGCATTTT. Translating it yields CASSPGVDQPQHF.

The CDR3 bases are TGCAGCGTCGCTAGCGGGGTGGGCCAAACCTCGTTCTTC. It is translated as CSVASGVGQTSFF. This sequence joins TRBV29-1 and TRBJ2-1; TRBD2 matches 9 bases. Germline lookup yields CDR1 SQVTM and CDR2 ANQGSEA. The CDR3 has 13 amino acids. The ends lost 6 bases at V and 15 bases at J; junction bases unmatched: 15.

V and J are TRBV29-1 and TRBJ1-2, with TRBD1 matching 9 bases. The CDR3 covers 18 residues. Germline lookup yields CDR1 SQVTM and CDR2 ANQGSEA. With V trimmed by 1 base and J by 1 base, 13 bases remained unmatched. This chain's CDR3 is CSVEGRDREGVYNYGYTF. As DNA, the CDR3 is TGCAGCGTTGAAGGCCGGGACAGGGAAGGGGTTTATAACTATGGCTACACCTTC. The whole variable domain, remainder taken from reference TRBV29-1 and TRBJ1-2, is SAVISQKPSRDICQRGTSLTIQCQVDSQVTMMFWYRQQPGQSLTLIATANQGSEATYESGFVIDKFPISRPNLTFSTLTVSNMSPEDSSIYLCSVEGRDREGVYNYGYTFGSGTRLTVV.

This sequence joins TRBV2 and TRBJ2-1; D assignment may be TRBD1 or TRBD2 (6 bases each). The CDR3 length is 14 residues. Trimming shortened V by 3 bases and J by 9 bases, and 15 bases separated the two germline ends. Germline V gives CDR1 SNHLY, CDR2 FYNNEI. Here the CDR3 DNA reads TGTGCCAGCAGTGACGTCCCGGGGGCGAGTGAGCAGTTCTTC. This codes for CASSDVPGASEQFF.

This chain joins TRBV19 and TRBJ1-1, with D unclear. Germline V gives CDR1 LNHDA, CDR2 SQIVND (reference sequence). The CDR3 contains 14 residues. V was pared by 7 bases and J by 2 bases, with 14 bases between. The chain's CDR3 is CASIPRRENTEAFF. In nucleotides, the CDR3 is TGTGCCAGTATTCCTAGACGGGAAAACACTGAAGCTTTCTTT.

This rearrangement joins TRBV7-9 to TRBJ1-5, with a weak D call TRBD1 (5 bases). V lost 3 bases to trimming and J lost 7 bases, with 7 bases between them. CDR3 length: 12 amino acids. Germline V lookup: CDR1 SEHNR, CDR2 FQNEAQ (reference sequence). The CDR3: CASSFGGQPQHF. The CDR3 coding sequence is TGTGCCAGCAGCTTTGGGGGGCAGCCCCAGCATTTT.

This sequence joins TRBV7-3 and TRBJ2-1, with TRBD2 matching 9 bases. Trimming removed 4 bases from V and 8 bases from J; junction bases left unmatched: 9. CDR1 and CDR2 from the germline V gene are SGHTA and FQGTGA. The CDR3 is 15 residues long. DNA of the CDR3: TGTGCCAGCAGCTCAGGGACTAGCCCCACGGATGAGCAGTTCTTC. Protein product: CASSSGTSPTDEQFF.

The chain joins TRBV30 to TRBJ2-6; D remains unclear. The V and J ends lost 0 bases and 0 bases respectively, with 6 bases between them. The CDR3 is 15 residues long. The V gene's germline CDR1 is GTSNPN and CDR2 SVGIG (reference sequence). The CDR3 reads CAWSVGNSGANVLTF. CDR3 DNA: TGTGCCTGGAGTGTGGGAAACTCTGGGGCCAACGTCCTGACTTTC. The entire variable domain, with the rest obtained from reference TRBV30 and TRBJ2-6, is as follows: SQTIHQWPATLVQPVGSPLSLECTVEGTSNPNLYWYRQAAGRGLQLLFYSVGIGQISSEVPQNLSASRPQDRQFILSSKKLLLSDSGFYLCAWSVGNSGANVLTFGAGSRLTVL.

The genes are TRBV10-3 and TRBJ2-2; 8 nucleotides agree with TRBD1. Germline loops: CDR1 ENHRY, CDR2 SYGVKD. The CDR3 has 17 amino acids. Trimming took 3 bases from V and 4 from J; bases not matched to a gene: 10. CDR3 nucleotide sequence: TGTGCCATCAGTGAAGGACAGGGAATGCGTGGCACCGGGGAGCTGTTTTTT. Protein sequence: CAISEGQGMRGTGELFF.

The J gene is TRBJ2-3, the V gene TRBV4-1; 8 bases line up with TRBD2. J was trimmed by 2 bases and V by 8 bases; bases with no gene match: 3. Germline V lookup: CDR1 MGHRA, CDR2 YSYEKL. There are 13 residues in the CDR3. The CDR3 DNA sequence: TGCGCCAGCTCGGGGGGGGCCACAGATACGCAGTATTTT. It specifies CASSGGATDTQYF.

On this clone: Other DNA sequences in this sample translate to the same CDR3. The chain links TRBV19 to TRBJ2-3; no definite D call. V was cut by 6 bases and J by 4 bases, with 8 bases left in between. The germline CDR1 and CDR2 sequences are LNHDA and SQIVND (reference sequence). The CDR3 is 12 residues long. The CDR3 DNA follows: TGTGCCAGTAGCAACAGAGCAGATACGCAGTATTTT. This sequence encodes CASSNRADTQYF.

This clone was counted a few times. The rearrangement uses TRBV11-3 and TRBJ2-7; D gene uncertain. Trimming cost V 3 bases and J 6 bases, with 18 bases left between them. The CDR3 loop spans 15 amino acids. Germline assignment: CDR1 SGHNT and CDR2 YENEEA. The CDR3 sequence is CASSLTLGSSGEQYF. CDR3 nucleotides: TGTGCCAGCAGCTTGACGTTAGGAAGTTCGGGCGAGCAGTACTTC.

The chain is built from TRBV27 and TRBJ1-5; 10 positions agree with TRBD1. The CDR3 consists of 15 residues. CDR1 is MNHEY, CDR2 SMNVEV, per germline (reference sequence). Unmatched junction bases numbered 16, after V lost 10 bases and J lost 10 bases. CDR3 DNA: TGTGCCACTCTACGGACAGGGGGTGCAGGAGGCCCCCAGCATTTT. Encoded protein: CATLRTGGAGGPQHF.

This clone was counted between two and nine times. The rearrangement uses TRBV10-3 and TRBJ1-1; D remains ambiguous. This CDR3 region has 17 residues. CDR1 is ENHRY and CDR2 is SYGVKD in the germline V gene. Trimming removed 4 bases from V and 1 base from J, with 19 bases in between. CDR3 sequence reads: CAISVRPASEWNTEAFF. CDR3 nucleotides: TGTGCCATCAGTGTTCGGCCAGCTAGCGAGTGGAACACTGAAGCTTTCTTT.

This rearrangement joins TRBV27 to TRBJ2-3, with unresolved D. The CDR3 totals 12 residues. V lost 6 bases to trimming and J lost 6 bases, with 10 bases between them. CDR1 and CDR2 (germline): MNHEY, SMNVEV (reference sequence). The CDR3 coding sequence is TGTGCCAGCAGGAAGAGTTGGGATACGCAGTATTTT. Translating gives CASRKSWDTQYF.

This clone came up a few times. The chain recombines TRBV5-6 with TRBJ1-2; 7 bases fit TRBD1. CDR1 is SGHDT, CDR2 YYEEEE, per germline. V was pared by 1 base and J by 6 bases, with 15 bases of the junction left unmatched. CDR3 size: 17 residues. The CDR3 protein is CASSLNGWGTEKNGYTF. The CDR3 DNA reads TGTGCCAGCAGCTTGAACGGTTGGGGGACAGAGAAAAATGGCTACACCTTC.

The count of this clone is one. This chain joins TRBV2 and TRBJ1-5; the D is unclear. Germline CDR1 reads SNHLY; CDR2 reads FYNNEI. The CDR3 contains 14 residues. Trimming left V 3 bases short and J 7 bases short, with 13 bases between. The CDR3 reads CASSDVSTRQPQHF. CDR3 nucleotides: TGTGCCAGCAGTGATGTCAGTACGAGGCAGCCCCAGCATTTT.

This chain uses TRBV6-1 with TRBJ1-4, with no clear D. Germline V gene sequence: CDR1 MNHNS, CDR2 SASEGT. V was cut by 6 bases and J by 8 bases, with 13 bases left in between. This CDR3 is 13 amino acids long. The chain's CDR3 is CASRVEGDEKLFF. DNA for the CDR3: TGTGCCAGCAGGGTGGAAGGTGACGAAAAACTGTTTTTT.

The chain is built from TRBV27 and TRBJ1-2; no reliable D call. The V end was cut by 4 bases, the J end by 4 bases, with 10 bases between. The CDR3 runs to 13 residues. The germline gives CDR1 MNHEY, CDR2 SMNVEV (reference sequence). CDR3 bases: TGTGCCAGCAGTTGGAATCCCGGCTATGGCTACACCTTC. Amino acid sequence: CASSWNPGYGYTF.

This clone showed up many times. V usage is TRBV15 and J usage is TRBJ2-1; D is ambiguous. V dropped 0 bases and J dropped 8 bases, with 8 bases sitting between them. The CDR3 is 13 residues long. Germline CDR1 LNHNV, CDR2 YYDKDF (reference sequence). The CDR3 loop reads CATSREVAYEQFF. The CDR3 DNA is TGTGCCACCAGCAGAGAAGTGGCATATGAGCAGTTCTTC.

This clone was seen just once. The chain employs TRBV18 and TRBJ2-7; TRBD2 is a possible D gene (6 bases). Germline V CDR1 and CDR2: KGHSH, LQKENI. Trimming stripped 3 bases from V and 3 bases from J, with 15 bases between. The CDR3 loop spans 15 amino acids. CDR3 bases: TGTGCCAGCTCACCCTCGTCTAGCGCCTTCTACGAGCAGTACTTC. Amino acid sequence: CASSPSSSAFYEQYF.

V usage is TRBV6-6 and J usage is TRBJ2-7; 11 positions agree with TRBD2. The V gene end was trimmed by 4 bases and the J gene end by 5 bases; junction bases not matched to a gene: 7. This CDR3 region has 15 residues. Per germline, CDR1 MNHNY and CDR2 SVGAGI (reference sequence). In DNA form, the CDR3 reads TGTGCCAGCAGTTTTAGCGGGAGGGCCATTGACGAGCAGTACTTC. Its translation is CASSFSGRAIDEQYF.

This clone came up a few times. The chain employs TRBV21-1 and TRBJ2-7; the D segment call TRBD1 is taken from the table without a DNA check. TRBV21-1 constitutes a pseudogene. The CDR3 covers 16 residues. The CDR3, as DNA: TGTGCCAGCAGCCAAATAGGACAGGGGGCGGTATACGAGCAGTACTTC. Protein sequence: CASSQIGQGAVYEQYF.

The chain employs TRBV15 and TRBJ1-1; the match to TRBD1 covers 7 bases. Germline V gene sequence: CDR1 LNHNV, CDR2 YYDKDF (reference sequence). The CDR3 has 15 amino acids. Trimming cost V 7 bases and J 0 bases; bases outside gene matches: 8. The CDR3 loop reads CATTPDRIMNTEAFF. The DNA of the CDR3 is TGTGCCACCACCCCGGACAGGATCATGAACACTGAAGCTTTCTTT.

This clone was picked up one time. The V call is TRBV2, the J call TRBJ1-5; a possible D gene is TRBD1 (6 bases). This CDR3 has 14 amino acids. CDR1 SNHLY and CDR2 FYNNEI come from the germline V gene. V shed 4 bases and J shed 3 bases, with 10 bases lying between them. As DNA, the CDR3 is TGTGCCAGCAGTGTCCGGGACAACAATCAGCCCCAGCATTTT. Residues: CASSVRDNNQPQHF. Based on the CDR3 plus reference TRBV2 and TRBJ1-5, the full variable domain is EPEVTQTPSHQVTQMGQEVILRCVPISNHLYFYWYRQILGQKVEFLVSFYNNEISEKSEIFDDQFSVERPDGSNFTLKIRSTKLEDSAMYFCASSVRDNNQPQHFGDGTRLSIL.